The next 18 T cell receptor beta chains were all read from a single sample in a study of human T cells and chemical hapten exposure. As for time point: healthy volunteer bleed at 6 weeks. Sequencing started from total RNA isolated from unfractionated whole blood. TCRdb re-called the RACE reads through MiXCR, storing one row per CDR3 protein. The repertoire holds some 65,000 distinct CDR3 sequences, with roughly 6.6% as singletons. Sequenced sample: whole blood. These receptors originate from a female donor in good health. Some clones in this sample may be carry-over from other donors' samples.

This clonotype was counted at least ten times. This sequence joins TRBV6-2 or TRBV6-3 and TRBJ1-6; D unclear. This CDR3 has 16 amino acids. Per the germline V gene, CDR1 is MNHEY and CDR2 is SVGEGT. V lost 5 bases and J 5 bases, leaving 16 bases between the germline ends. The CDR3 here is CASSPPEHRDNSPLHF. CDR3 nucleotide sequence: TGTGCCAGCAGTCCCCCCGAACACAGAGATAATTCACCCCTCCACTTT.

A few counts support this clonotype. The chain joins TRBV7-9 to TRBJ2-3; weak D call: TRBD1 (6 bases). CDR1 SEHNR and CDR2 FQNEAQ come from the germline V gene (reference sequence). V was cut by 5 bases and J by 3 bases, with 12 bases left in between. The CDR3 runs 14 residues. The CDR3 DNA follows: TGTGCCAGCAGCACCGACAGGCATACAGATACGCAGTATTTT. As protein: CASSTDRHTDTQYF.

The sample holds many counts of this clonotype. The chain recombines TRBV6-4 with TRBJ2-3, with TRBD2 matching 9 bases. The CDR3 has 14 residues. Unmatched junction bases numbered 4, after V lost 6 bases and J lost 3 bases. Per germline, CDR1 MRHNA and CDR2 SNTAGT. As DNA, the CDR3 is TGTGCCAGCAGCGCAACTAGCGGGACAGATACGCAGTATTTT. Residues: CASSATSGTDTQYF.

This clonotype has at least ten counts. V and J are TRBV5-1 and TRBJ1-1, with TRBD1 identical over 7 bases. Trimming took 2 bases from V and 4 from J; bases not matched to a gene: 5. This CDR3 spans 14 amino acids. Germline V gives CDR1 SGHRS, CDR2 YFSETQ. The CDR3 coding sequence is TGCGCCAGCAGCTTAAAAGGGGGCGGCACTGAAGCTTTCTTT. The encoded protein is CASSLKGGGTEAFF.

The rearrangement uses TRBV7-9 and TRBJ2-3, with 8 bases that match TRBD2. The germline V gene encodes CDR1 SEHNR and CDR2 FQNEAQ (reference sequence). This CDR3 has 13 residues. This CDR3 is CRSGSRTTDTQYF. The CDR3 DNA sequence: TGTAGGAGCGGGAGTAGAACCACAGATACGCAGTATTTT.

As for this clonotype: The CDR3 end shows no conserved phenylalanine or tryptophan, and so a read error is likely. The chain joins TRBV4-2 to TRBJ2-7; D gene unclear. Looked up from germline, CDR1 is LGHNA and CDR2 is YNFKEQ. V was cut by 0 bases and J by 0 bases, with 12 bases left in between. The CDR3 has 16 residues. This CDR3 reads CASSQETGLSSYEQYS. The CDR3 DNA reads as TGTGCCAGCAGCCAAGAAACGGGTTTAAGCTCCTACGAGCAGTACTCC.

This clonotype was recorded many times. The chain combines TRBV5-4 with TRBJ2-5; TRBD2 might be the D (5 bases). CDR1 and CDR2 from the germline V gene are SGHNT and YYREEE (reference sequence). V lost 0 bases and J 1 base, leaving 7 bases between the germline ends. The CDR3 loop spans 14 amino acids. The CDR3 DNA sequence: TGTGCCAGCAGCTTGGCTGGGAGCCAAGAGACCCAGTACTTC. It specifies CASSLAGSQETQYF.

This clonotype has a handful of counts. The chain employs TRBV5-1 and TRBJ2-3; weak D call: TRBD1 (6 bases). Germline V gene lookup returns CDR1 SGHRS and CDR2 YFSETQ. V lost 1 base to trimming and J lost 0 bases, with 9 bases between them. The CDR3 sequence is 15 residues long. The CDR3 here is CASSLNGQSTDTQYF. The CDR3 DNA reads TGCGCCAGCAGCTTGAACGGACAGAGCACAGATACGCAGTATTTT.

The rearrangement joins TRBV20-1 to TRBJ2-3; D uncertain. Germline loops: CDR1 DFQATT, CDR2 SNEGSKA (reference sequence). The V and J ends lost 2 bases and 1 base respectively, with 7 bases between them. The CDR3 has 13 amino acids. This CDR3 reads CSARKQRTDTQYF. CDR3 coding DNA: TGCAGTGCTAGAAAACAGCGCACAGATACGCAGTATTTT.

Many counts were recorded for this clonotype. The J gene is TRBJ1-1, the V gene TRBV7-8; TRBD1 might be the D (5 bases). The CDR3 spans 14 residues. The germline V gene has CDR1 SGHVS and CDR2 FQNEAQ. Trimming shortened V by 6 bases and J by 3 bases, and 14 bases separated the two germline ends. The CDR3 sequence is CASRIRESDTEAFF. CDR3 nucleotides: TGTGCCAGCAGAATCAGGGAGAGTGACACTGAAGCTTTCTTT.

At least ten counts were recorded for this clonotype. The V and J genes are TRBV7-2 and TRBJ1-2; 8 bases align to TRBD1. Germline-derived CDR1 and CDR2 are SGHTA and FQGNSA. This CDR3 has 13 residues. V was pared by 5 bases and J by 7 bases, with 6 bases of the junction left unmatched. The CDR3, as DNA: TGTGCCAGCAGCCCGGACAGGGCTAGTGGCTACACCTTC. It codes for CASSPDRASGYTF.

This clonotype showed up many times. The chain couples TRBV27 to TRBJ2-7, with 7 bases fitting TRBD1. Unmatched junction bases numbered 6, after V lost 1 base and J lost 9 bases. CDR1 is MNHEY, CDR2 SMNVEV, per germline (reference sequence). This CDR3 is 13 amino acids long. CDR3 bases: TGTGCCAGCAGTTTATTAGGGGGCAGGGGGCAGTACTTC. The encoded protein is CASSLLGGRGQYF.

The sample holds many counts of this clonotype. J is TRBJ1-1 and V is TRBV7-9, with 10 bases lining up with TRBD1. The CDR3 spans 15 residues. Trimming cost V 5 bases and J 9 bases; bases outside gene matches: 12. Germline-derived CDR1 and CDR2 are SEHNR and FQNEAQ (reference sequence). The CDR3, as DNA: TGTGCCAGCAGCCAAGATCCGGGACAGGGGTTTCAAGCTTTCTTT. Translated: CASSQDPGQGFQAFF.

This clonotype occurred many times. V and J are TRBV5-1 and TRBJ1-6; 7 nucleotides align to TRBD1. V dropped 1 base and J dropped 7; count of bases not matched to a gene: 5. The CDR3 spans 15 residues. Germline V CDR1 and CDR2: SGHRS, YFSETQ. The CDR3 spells CASSLSGTANSPLHF. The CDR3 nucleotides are TGCGCCAGCAGCTTGTCGGGGACAGCAAATTCACCCCTCCACTTT.

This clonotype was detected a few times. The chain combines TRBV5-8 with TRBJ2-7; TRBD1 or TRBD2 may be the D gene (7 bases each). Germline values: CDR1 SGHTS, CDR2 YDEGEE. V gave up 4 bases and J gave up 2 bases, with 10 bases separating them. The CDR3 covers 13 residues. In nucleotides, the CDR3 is TGTGCCAGCAGCCCAGGGGGGGCCTACGAGCAGTACTTC. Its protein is CASSPGGAYEQYF.

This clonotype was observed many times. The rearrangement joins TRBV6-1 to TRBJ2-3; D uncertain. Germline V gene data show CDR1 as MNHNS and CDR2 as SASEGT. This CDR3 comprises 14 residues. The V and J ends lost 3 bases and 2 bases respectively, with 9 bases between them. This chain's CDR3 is CASSDEQITDTQYF. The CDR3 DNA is TGTGCCAGCAGTGACGAGCAAATCACAGATACGCAGTATTTT.

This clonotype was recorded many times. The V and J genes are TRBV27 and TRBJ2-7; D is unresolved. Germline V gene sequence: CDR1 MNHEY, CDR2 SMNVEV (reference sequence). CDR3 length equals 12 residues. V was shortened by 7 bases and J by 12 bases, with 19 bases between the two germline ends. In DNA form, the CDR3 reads TGTGCCAGCACCGACTTTAAGACTCCTCCGTACTTC. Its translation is CASTDFKTPPYF.

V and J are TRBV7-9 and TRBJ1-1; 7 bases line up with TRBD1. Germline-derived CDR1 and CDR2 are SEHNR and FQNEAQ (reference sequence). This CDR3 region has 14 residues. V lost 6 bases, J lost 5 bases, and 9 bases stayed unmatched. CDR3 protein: CASRAQGGRTEAFF. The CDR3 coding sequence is TGTGCCAGCAGGGCACAAGGGGGCCGGACTGAAGCTTTCTTT.